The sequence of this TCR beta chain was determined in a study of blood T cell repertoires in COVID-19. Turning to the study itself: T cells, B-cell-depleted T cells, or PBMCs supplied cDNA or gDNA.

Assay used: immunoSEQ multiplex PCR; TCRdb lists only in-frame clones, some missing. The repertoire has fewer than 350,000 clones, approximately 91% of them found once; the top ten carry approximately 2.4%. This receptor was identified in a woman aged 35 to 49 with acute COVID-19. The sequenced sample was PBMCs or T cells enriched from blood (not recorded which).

This CDR3 reads CASSSRYANTGELFF. The CDR3 DNA sequence: TGTGCCAGCAGCTCTAGATACGCGAACACCGGGGAGCTGTTTTTT. The chain is built from TRBV7-6 and TRBJ2-2, with D unclear. The germline V gene has CDR1 SGHVS and CDR2 FNYEAQ. V was shortened by 4 bases and J by 0 bases, with 9 bases between the two germline ends. The CDR3 contains 15 residues.